Below, 20 T cell receptor beta chains from the same sample are listed, as sequenced in a study of cytomegalovirus exposure and HLA in healthy donors (dated by TCRdb to about 2017). To prepare the library, the immunoSEQ multiplex PCR assay was applied. For the multiplex PCR, a mixture combining 60 forward primers for TCR Vbeta segments and 13 reverse primers for TCR Jbeta segments was used. Entries here come from immuneACCESS through TCRdb and include only in-frame sequences with V and J called. Some clones fail to appear in such tables; in the studies checked, an unresolved V gene covers under half of the shortfall, and the cause of the remainder is unknown. This sample has 100,000 to 150,000 clones in its table, and around 77% of those were observed once. 4.5% to 6% of the sample belongs to the ten largest clones. The source material was PBMCs. The source of these receptors is a man in his late teens or twenties in good health and CMV-seropositive.

A note on this clone: Germline is not matched at one junction end, which may reflect a read error. This chain connects TRBV5-1 to TRBJ1-5; TRBD1 matches at 7 bases. The germline CDR1 and CDR2 sequences are SGHRS and YFSETQ. The CDR3 loop spans 15 amino acids. CDR3 region: CASRLGQNYNQPQHF. CDR3 sequence (DNA): TGCGCCAGCAGGTTGGGACAGAATTACAATCAGCCCCAGCATTTT.

V usage is TRBV5-4 and J usage is TRBJ2-2; 7 bases are a match to TRBD2. The length of the CDR3 is 13 residues. Germline assignment: CDR1 SGHNT and CDR2 YYREEE (reference sequence). The V gene end was trimmed by 4 bases and the J gene end by 6 bases; junction bases not matched to a gene: 3. Here the CDR3 reads CASSMTSPGELFF. Written as DNA, the CDR3 is TGTGCCAGCAGCATGACTAGCCCCGGGGAGCTGTTTTTT. Drawing the rest from reference TRBV5-4 and TRBJ2-2, the complete variable domain is ETGVTQSPTHLIKTRGQQVTLRCSSQSGHNTVSWYQQALGQGPQFIFQYYREEENGRGNFPPRFSGLQFPNYSSELNVNALELDDSALYLCASSMTSPGELFFGEGSRLTVL.

This chain joins TRBV7-8 and TRBJ1-3, with a weak D call TRBD1 (5 bases). The CDR3 loop spans 17 amino acids. CDR1 and CDR2 (germline): SGHVS, FQNEAQ. The V end was cut by 5 bases, the J end by 0 bases, with 17 bases between. Written as DNA, the CDR3 is TGTGCCAGCAGCCCTATTTCGACAGCGTACTCTGGAAACACCATATATTTT. It yields the protein CASSPISTAYSGNTIYF.

The chain is built from TRBV28 and TRBJ1-1; a possible D gene is TRBD1 (6 bases). Per the germline V gene, CDR1 is MDHEN and CDR2 is SYDVKM. The CDR3 runs to 14 residues. V was cut by 5 bases and J by 4 bases, with 14 bases left in between. CDR3 coding DNA: TGTGCCAGCAGTAGTGGGGGCGACGGCACTGAAGCTTTCTTT. Amino acid sequence: CASSSGGDGTEAFF.

The chain combines TRBV29-1 with TRBJ1-5; the D gene is possibly TRBD1 (5 bases). V lost 4 bases, J lost 0 bases, and 7 bases lay in between. The CDR3 consists of 13 residues. CDR1 is SQVTM and CDR2 is ANQGSEA in the germline V gene. CDR3 coding DNA: TGCAGCGTTGCACAGGATAGCAATCAGCCCCAGCATTTT. This gives the protein CSVAQDSNQPQHF.

The V call is TRBV27, the J call TRBJ1-1; D remains unclear. CDR1 is MNHEY and CDR2 is SMNVEV in the germline V gene (reference sequence). With 1 base removed from V and 1 base from J, the gap between germline ends came to 10 bases. The CDR3 is made up of 15 amino acids. The CDR3 sequence is CASSLLGGRNTEAFF. In DNA, the CDR3 is TGTGCCAGCAGTTTATTGGGAGGGAGGAACACTGAAGCTTTCTTT.

The V and J genes are TRBV18 and TRBJ2-1; 8 nucleotides match TRBD2. The CDR3 length is 16 residues. From germline, CDR1 is KGHSH and CDR2 LQKENI. The V gene end was trimmed by 3 bases and the J gene end by 6 bases; junction bases not matched to a gene: 10. CDR3 amino acids: CASSPLILAAINEQFF. The CDR3 bases are TGTGCCAGCTCACCGCTCATACTAGCGGCCATCAATGAGCAGTTCTTC. The variable domain in full, completed from reference TRBV18 and TRBJ2-1, reads NAGVMQNPRHLVRRRGQEARLRCSPMKGHSHVYWYRQLPEEGLKFMVYLQKENIIDESGMPKERFSAEFPKEGPSILRIQQVVRGDSAAYFCASSPLILAAINEQFFGPGTRLTVL.

The sample holds a few counts of this clone. V is TRBV5-1 and J is TRBJ2-3, with 11 bases lining up with TRBD2. The germline V gene encodes CDR1 SGHRS and CDR2 YFSETQ. This CDR3 contains 16 residues. Unmatched junction bases numbered 4, after V lost 0 bases and J lost 4 bases. The CDR3 nucleotides are TGCGCCAGCAGCTTGGAACCTAGCGGGGGGTCAGATACGCAGTATTTT. The encoded protein is CASSLEPSGGSDTQYF.

The chain has TRBV7-2 and TRBJ2-6, with D possibly being TRBD1 (6 bases). The CDR3 sequence is 16 residues long. Trimming pared 1 base from V and 0 bases from J, leaving 7 bases between. The germline gives CDR1 SGHTA, CDR2 FQGNSA. The CDR3 spells CASSLGGGSGANVLTF. CDR3 nucleotide sequence: TGTGCCAGCAGCTTAGGAGGGGGCTCTGGGGCCAACGTCCTGACTTTC.

This clone was found once. The chain couples TRBV4-1 to TRBJ2-7; weak D call: TRBD2 (6 bases). V lost 4 bases and J 3 bases, leaving 19 bases between the germline ends. The length of the CDR3 is 16 residues. Looked up from germline, CDR1 is MGHRA and CDR2 is YSYEKL. The CDR3, as DNA: TGCGCCAGCAGCCCTGAACCGGGACTGGGACTCTACGAGCAGTACTTC. Residues: CASSPEPGLGLYEQYF.

V and J are TRBV6-6 and TRBJ2-2; 8 bases fit TRBD1. The CDR3 totals 15 residues. V was clipped by 5 bases and J by 3 bases; unmatched bases: 5. The germline V gene has CDR1 MNHNY and CDR2 SVGAGI (reference sequence). The DNA of the CDR3 is TGTGCCAGCAGTCCCAGGGGGCAGGACACCGGGGAGCTGTTTTTT. Translating it yields CASSPRGQDTGELFF.

As DNA, the CDR3 is TGCAGCGTGACGGACAGGGGGTCCACTGAAGCTTTCTTT. Translating it yields CSVTDRGSTEAFF. The V gene is TRBV29-1, the J gene TRBJ1-1, with 10 bases identical to TRBD1. CDR1 is SQVTM, CDR2 ANQGSEA, per germline. The V gene end was trimmed by 6 bases and the J gene end by 4 bases; junction bases not matched to a gene: 5. This CDR3 is 13 amino acids long.

This chain joins TRBV30 and TRBJ2-3; 14 nucleotides agree with TRBD2. CDR1 GTSNPN and CDR2 SVGIG come from the germline V gene (reference sequence). Germline trimming cut 8 bases from V and 4 bases from J; bases unmatched to any gene: 5. This CDR3 has 14 amino acids. In DNA form, the CDR3 reads TGTGCCGGGGAGGGACTAGCGGGAGCAGATACGCAGTATTTT. Protein: CAGEGLAGADTQYF.

Details on this clone: The junction differs from germline at one of its ends, possibly a read error. The J gene is TRBJ2-6, the V gene TRBV4-1, with a tentative D call TRBD1 (5 bases). The CDR3 is 18 residues long. CDR1 is MGHRA, CDR2 YSYEKL, per germline. The CDR3, as DNA: TGCGCCAGCCCAGCCACCGGGCCTTTGTTCTCTGGGGCCAACGGCCTGACTTTC. It encodes CASPATGPLFSGANGLTF.

To note about this clone: At one boundary the junction diverges from the germline segment, which might be a read error. The same CDR3 is also encoded by other DNA sequences in this sample. The chain joins TRBV20-1 to TRBJ1-1, with D possibly being TRBD1 (5 bases). The CDR3 covers 11 residues. The germline CDR1 and CDR2 sequences are DFQATT and SNEGSKA (reference sequence). CDR3 sequence: CSARYGGKAFF. The CDR3 DNA sequence: TGCAGTGCTAGGTACGGGGGTAAAGCCTTCTTT.

The rearrangement joins TRBV28 to TRBJ1-1; D not resolved. Germline CDR1 and CDR2: MDHEN and SYDVKM. V dropped 4 bases and J dropped 0 bases, with 12 bases sitting between them. This CDR3 region has 15 residues. The DNA of the CDR3 is TGTGCCAGCAGTTCCTCCGACACGCTGAACACTGAAGCTTTCTTT. It is translated as CASSSSDTLNTEAFF.

The V gene is TRBV10-2, the J gene TRBJ2-1; D may be TRBD2 (6 bases). The CDR3 extends over 18 amino acids. V lost 2 bases and J lost 2, with 19 bases in between. CDR1 and CDR2 (germline): WSHSY, SAAADI. Here the CDR3 reads CASSEPSWGVSPYNEQFF. CDR3 nucleotides: TGCGCCAGCAGTGAGCCTTCATGGGGGGTTAGTCCCTACAATGAGCAGTTCTTC.

This sequence joins TRBV5-1 and TRBJ1-2; 8 bases match TRBD1. The CDR3 runs 15 residues. CDR1 and CDR2 from the germline V gene are SGHRS and YFSETQ. V was pared by 2 bases and J by 3 bases, with 6 bases of the junction left unmatched. CDR3 in DNA: TGCGCCAGCAGCTTCTCGGACAGGGTCGACTATGGCTACACCTTC. This codes for CASSFSDRVDYGYTF.

The rearrangement links TRBV7-8 to TRBJ2-1; 7 bases are shared with TRBD1. V gave up 6 bases and J gave up 0 bases; unmatched junction bases: 11. The CDR3 covers 17 residues. Germline-derived CDR1 and CDR2 are SGHVS and FQNEAQ. CDR3: CASSSQGVLSSYNEQFF. The CDR3 coding sequence is TGTGCCAGCAGTTCGCAGGGGGTGCTGAGCTCCTACAATGAGCAGTTCTTC. Full variable domain (missing parts from reference TRBV7-8 and TRBJ2-1): GAGVSQSPRYKVAKRGQDVALRCDPISGHVSLFWYQQALGQGPEFLTYFQNEAQLDKSGLPSDRFFAERPEGSVSTLKIQRTQQEDSAVYLCASSSQGVLSSYNEQFFGPGTRLTVL.

CDR3 in amino acids: CASSASGTGAPGQYF. Here the CDR3 DNA reads TGTGCCAGCAGCGCATCCGGGACAGGCGCACCCGGGCAGTACTTC. The V and J genes are TRBV6-5 and TRBJ2-7; 8 nucleotides match TRBD1. The germline gives CDR1 MNHEY, CDR2 SVGAGI. The J segment lost 9 bases and the V segment lost 6 bases, leaving 16 bases of the junction unmatched. This CDR3 comprises 15 residues.